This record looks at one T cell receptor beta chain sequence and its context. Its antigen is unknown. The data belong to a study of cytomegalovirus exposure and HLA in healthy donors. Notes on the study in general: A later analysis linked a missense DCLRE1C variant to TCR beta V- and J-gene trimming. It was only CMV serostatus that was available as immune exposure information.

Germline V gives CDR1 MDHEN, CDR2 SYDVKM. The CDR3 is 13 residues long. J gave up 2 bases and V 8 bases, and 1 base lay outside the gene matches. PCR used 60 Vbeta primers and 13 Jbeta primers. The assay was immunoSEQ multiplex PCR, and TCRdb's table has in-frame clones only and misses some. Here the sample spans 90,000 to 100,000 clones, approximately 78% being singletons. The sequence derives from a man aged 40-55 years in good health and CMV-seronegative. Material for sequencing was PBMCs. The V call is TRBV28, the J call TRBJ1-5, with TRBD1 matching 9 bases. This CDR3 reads CASRDRGNQPQHF. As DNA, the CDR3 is TGTGCCAGCCGGGACAGGGGCAATCAGCCCCAGCATTTT. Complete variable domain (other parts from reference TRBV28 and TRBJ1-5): DVKVTQSSRYLVKRTGEKVFLECVQDMDHENMFWYRQDPGLGLRLIYFSYDVKMKEKGDIPEGYSVSREKKERFSLILESASTNQTSMYLCASRDRGNQPQHFGDGTRLSIL.